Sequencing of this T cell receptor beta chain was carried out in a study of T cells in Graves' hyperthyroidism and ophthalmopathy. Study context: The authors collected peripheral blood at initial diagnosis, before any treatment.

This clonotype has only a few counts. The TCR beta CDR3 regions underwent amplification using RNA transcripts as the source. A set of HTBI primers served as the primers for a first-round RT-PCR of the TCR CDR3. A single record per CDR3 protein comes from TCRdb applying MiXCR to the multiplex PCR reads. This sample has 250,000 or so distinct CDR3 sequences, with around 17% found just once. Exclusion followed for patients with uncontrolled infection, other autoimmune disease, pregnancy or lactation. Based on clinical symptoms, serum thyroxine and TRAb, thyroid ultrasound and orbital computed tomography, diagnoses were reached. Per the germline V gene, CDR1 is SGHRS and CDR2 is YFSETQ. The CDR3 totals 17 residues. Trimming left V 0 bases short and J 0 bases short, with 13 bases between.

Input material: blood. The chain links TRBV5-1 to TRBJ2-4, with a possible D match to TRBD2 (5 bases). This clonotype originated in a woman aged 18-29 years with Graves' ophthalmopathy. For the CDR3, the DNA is TGCGCCAGCAGCTTGGGGACGGGGAATTTAGCCAAAAACATTCAGTACTTC. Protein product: CASSLGTGNLAKNIQYF.